The rows below give T cell receptor beta chains drawn from one sample of a study of T cells in Graves' hyperthyroidism and ophthalmopathy. TCRdb reprocessed the multiplex PCR reads via MiXCR and lists one record per CDR3 protein. Here the sample spans hundreds of thousands of distinct CDR3 sequences, 13% being singletons. Material for sequencing was blood. These receptors were collected from a woman aged 18-30 years with Graves' hyperthyroidism. The CDR3 runs from the conserved cysteine through the conserved F or W. Each record gives: V gene, J gene, clone size, D gene, CDR3 DNA, CDR3 protein. A D gene is named only where the DNA matches it firmly. Not every row has a clone size; where given, it reads once, few, many or a size class.

v_call: TRBV25-1; j_call: TRBJ2-3; clone_size: few; d_call: .; cdr3_nt: TGTGCCAGCAGGGATCCCCTCCGCCCAGATACGCAGTATTTT; cdr3_aa: CASRDPLRPDTQYF
v_call: TRBV28; j_call: TRBJ1-5; clone_size: many; d_call: TRBD1; cdr3_nt: TGTGCCAGCAGTCTCGACCTACAGGGGCAGCCCCAGCATTTT; cdr3_aa: CASSLDLQGQPQHF
v_call: TRBV18; j_call: TRBJ2-5; clone_size: many; d_call: .; cdr3_nt: TGTGCCAGCTCACCACCACAAGCAGGGGAGACCCAGTACTTC; cdr3_aa: CASSPPQAGETQYF
v_call: TRBV20-1; j_call: TRBJ2-3; clone_size: many; d_call: .; cdr3_nt: TGCAGTGCTAGTGCGGGGCAGGTTACGCAGTATTTT; cdr3_aa: CSASAGQVTQYF
v_call: TRBV10-3; j_call: TRBJ1-2; clone_size: .; d_call: .; cdr3_nt: TGTGCCATCAGCGGGGGCGCAGGGTTCTACACCTTC; cdr3_aa: CAISGGAGFYTF
v_call: TRBV5-1; j_call: TRBJ1-1; clone_size: few; d_call: .; cdr3_nt: TGCGCCAGCAGCCTCCCAGGGGTAGACACTGAAGCTTTCTTT; cdr3_aa: CASSLPGVDTEAFF
v_call: TRBV7-2; j_call: TRBJ2-7; clone_size: many; d_call: TRBD2; cdr3_nt: TGTGCCAGCAGCTTACCCATCGCGGGAGGCTACGAGCAGTACTTC; cdr3_aa: CASSLPIAGGYEQYF
v_call: TRBV3-1; j_call: TRBJ1-2; clone_size: many; d_call: .; cdr3_nt: TGTGCCAGCAGCCAGGGAGGACAGAGATATGGCTACACCTTC; cdr3_aa: CASSQGGQRYGYTF
v_call: TRBV6-4; j_call: TRBJ2-7; clone_size: .; d_call: .; cdr3_nt: TGTGCCAGCATCATGGATGGGCCTGGACCTCGCACCTACGAGCAGTACTTC; cdr3_aa: CASIMDGPGPRTYEQYF
v_call: TRBV12-3/TRBV12-4; j_call: TRBJ2-2; clone_size: .; d_call: TRBD1; cdr3_nt: TGTGCCAGCAGTCACCGGGACAGTAGCACCGGGGAGCTGTTTTTT; cdr3_aa: CASSHRDSSTGELFF
v_call: TRBV7-2; j_call: TRBJ2-7; clone_size: many; d_call: TRBD2; cdr3_nt: TGTGCCAGCAGCTTCCTCGGGGGGTTCGAGCAGTACTTC; cdr3_aa: CASSFLGGFEQYF
v_call: TRBV2; j_call: TRBJ2-5; clone_size: many; d_call: .; cdr3_nt: TGTGCCAGCAGTGCCCTTGGTACTACTACGTCCCCACAAGAGACCCAGTACTTC; cdr3_aa: CASSALGTTTSPQETQYF
v_call: TRBV2; j_call: TRBJ1-1; clone_size: many; d_call: TRBD1; cdr3_nt: TGTGCCAGCCGAGGGACAGACCTGAACACTGAAGCTTTCTTT; cdr3_aa: CASRGTDLNTEAFF
v_call: TRBV19; j_call: TRBJ2-2; clone_size: .; d_call: .; cdr3_nt: TGTGCCAGTAGTATGGGAAGCGCGAACACCGGGGAGCTGTTTTTT; cdr3_aa: CASSMGSANTGELFF
v_call: TRBV28; j_call: TRBJ1-5; clone_size: many; d_call: TRBD1; cdr3_nt: TGTGCCAGCAGTCCTAGGGGACAGGGTTATAGGTCCCAGCATTTT; cdr3_aa: CASSPRGQGYRSQHF
v_call: TRBV6-2/TRBV6-3; j_call: TRBJ2-7; clone_size: many; d_call: TRBD2; cdr3_nt: TGTGCCAGCAGTTACGGGTCTAGCGGTATGGACGAGCAGTACTTC; cdr3_aa: CASSYGSSGMDEQYF
v_call: TRBV20-1; j_call: TRBJ2-1; clone_size: .; d_call: .; cdr3_nt: TGCAGTGCTGGGACCGCCGACTGGGCCTCCTCCTACAATGAGCAGTTCTTC; cdr3_aa: CSAGTADWASSYNEQFF
v_call: TRBV12-3/TRBV12-4; j_call: TRBJ2-5; clone_size: few; d_call: TRBD1; cdr3_nt: TGTGCCAGCAAGGACAGGGTGCAAGAGACCCAGTACTTC; cdr3_aa: CASKDRVQETQYF
v_call: TRBV19; j_call: TRBJ2-1; clone_size: many; d_call: TRBD1; cdr3_nt: TGTGCCAGTAGGGGACAGACGAGGCATGAGCAGTTCTTC; cdr3_aa: CASRGQTRHEQFF
v_call: TRBV7-2; j_call: TRBJ2-5; clone_size: .; d_call: .; cdr3_nt: TGTGCCAGCAGCTTCCACACCGGGGTTGCGGGAAAAGAGACCCAGTACTTC; cdr3_aa: CASSFHTGVAGKETQYF
v_call: TRBV30; j_call: TRBJ2-1; clone_size: .; d_call: .; cdr3_nt: TGTGCCTGGAGGACCATCTACAATGAGCAGTTCTTC; cdr3_aa: CAWRTIYNEQFF
v_call: TRBV7-9; j_call: TRBJ2-7; clone_size: .; d_call: .; cdr3_nt: TGTGCCAGCAGTTCACAGGGCCCCCACGAGCAGTACTTC; cdr3_aa: CASSSQGPHEQYF
v_call: TRBV11-2; j_call: TRBJ1-6; clone_size: once; d_call: .; cdr3_nt: TGTGCCAGCAGCCAGACAAACTCACCCCTCCACTTT; cdr3_aa: CASSQTNSPLHF
v_call: TRBV28; j_call: TRBJ2-1; clone_size: many; d_call: TRBD2; cdr3_nt: TGTGCCAGCAGTTTGGTAAGGTTTAGCCTAGCGGGACGCAATGAGCAGTTCTTC; cdr3_aa: CASSLVRFSLAGRNEQFF